The rows below give T cell receptor beta chains drawn from one sample of a study of blood T cell repertoires in COVID-19. The repertoire was sequenced with immunoSEQ multiplex PCR; TCRdb's copy has only in-frame clones and lacks some. The sample lists some 200,000 clones, around 80% occurring once. The sequenced sample was peripheral blood. The receptors derive from a man in his thirties or forties with active or convalescent COVID-19. Both conserved end residues are part of each CDR3. A D gene is named only where the DNA matches it firmly.

V gene: TRBV6-5
J gene: TRBJ1-2
D gene: TRBD1
CDR3 protein: CASRNRGEGYTF

V gene: TRBV24-1
J gene: TRBJ2-7
D gene: TRBD1
CDR3 protein: CATSDGGTGLYEQYF

V gene: TRBV28
J gene: TRBJ1-2
D gene: NA
CDR3 protein: CASRERLWSSYGYTF

V gene: TRBV5-1
J gene: TRBJ2-3
D gene: TRBD1
CDR3 protein: CASSPGQGTDTQYF

V gene: TRBV7-6
J gene: TRBJ1-3
D gene: NA
CDR3 protein: CASSFQTGGNTIYF

V gene: TRBV7-3
J gene: TRBJ2-2
D gene: TRBD1
CDR3 protein: CASSPRQGSNTGELFF

V gene: TRBV19
J gene: TRBJ2-2
D gene: TRBD1
CDR3 protein: CASSTSPGQLTGELFF

V gene: TRBV27
J gene: TRBJ1-3
D gene: NA
CDR3 protein: CASSSGGNTIYF

V gene: TRBV9
J gene: TRBJ1-4
D gene: TRBD1
CDR3 protein: CASSQRTGGTNEKLFF

V gene: TRBV15
J gene: TRBJ2-1
D gene: TRBD2
CDR3 protein: CATSSRREGPNEQFF

V gene: TRBV9
J gene: TRBJ1-1
D gene: NA
CDR3 protein: CASSVDRGGTEAFF

V gene: TRBV12-5
J gene: TRBJ1-1
D gene: NA
CDR3 protein: CASGSLIAGGTEAFF

V gene: TRBV3-1/TRBV3-2
J gene: TRBJ1-2
D gene: TRBD1
CDR3 protein: CASSHDRQGFNYGYTF

V gene: TRBV6-1
J gene: TRBJ1-5
D gene: NA
CDR3 protein: CASSENQGFEQPQHF

V gene: TRBV5-6
J gene: TRBJ1-2
D gene: NA
CDR3 protein: CASSLGMGSGYGYTF

V gene: TRBV7-8
J gene: TRBJ2-1
D gene: TRBD2
CDR3 protein: CASSSSGGLGEQFF

V gene: TRBV15
J gene: TRBJ1-3
D gene: TRBD1
CDR3 protein: CATSRDGGQGATIYF

V gene: TRBV18
J gene: TRBJ1-2
D gene: NA
CDR3 protein: CASSPGYTDQYGYTF

V gene: TRBV5-1
J gene: TRBJ1-4
D gene: TRBD1
CDR3 protein: CASSGGGGVLEKLFF

V gene: TRBV25-1
J gene: TRBJ1-6
D gene: NA
CDR3 protein: CASSDAGDAYSPLHF

V gene: TRBV19
J gene: TRBJ1-5
D gene: NA
CDR3 protein: CASSPSNQPQHF

V gene: TRBV27
J gene: TRBJ1-2
D gene: NA
CDR3 protein: CASTAGSGDPGGNYGYTF

V gene: TRBV11-3
J gene: TRBJ1-1
D gene: TRBD1
CDR3 protein: CASSSGGGSNTEAFF

V gene: TRBV7-9
J gene: TRBJ1-1
D gene: NA
CDR3 protein: CASRVTGRETEAFF

V gene: TRBV4-1
J gene: TRBJ2-5
D gene: TRBD2
CDR3 protein: CASSQELAGGETQYF